This T cell receptor beta chain emerged from a study of T cell responses to AZD1222 COVID-19 vaccine. For the study at large: Pooled samples include second doses given at about 4 or 12 weeks.

The CDR3 covers 14 residues. Germline loops: CDR1 SNHLY, CDR2 FYNNEI. Trimming pared 3 bases from V and 6 bases from J, leaving 11 bases between. This table comes from immunoSEQ multiplex PCR, and its TCRdb copy is limited to in-frame clones, with some not included. The sample records roughly 130,000 clones, 91% being singletons. The chain carries TRBV2 and TRBJ1-4; a possible D gene is TRBD1 (5 bases). This TCR was sampled from an adult in good health. This specimen consisted of peripheral blood, obtained on day 0 of AZD1222 vaccination. The CDR3 region is CASSEAGRDEKLFF. CDR3 coding DNA: TGTGCCAGCAGTGAGGCAGGGCGGGATGAAAAACTGTTTTTT.